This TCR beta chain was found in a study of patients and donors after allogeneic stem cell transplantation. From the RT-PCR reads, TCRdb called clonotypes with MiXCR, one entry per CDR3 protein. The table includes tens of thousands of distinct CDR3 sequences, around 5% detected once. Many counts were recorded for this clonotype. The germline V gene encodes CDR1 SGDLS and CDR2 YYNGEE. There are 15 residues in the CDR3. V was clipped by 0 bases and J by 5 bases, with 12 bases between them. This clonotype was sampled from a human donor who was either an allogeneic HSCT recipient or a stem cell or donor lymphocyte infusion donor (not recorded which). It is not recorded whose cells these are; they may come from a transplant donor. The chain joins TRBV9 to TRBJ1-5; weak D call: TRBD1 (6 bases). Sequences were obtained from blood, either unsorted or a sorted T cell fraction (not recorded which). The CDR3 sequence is CASSVGGQMDQPQHF. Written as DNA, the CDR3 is TGTGCCAGCAGCGTAGGCGGACAGATGGATCAGCCCCAGCATTTT.